The 30 T cell receptor beta chains listed next were all sequenced from one sample in a study of T cell repertoires in cytomegalovirus infection. MiXCR, run by TCRdb on the reads, gives a single entry per CDR3 protein. This sample has roughly 69,000 distinct CDR3 sequences; approximately 30% occur once, and the top ten carry 50% to 70%. No antigen has been identified for these receptors. Here the sequenced sample was CD8+ T cells from cultured PBMCs, taken from culture after CMV antigen stimulation. These receptors all come from a human donor in good health (CMV status not recorded). Some clones in this sample may be carry-over from other donors' samples.

This clonotype was seen a handful of times. CDR3 coding DNA: TGCGCCAGCAGCCAAGATCTGGTATTCGGGACGGGAGCTGCGGATACGCAGTATTTT. This codes for CASSQDLVFGTGAADTQYF. V usage is TRBV4-3 and J usage is TRBJ2-3; maybe TRBD2 (6 bases). Germline V CDR1 and CDR2: LGHNA, YSLEER. The CDR3 loop spans 19 amino acids. Trimming took off 0 bases at V and 6 bases at J, with 25 bases between the two ends.

The chain recombines TRBV5-4 with TRBJ2-2; 8 positions match TRBD1. The CDR3 sequence is 14 residues long. Germline V CDR1 and CDR2: SGHNT, YYREEE (reference sequence). Unmatched junction bases numbered 4, after V lost 4 bases and J lost 5 bases. The CDR3, as DNA: TGTGCCAGCAGCCCTACAGGGGGGACCGGGGAGCTGTTTTTT. Amino acid sequence: CASSPTGGTGELFF.

This clonotype turned up a few times. The rearrangement joins TRBV4-3 to TRBJ2-1, with 13 bases matching TRBD2. Germline CDR1 and CDR2: LGHNA and YSLEER. This CDR3 has 17 residues. V lost 4 bases, J lost 1 base, and 4 bases stayed unmatched. CDR3 amino acids: CASSPQTSGGSYNEQFF. CDR3 nucleotides: TGCGCCAGCAGCCCCCAGACTAGCGGGGGGTCCTACAATGAGCAGTTCTTC.

This clonotype was observed a few times. V is TRBV7-9 and J is TRBJ2-1; D possibly corresponds to TRBD2 (5 bases). With 5 bases removed from V and 5 bases from J, the gap between germline ends came to 22 bases. The CDR3 loop spans 17 amino acids. Germline V gene data show CDR1 as SEHNR and CDR2 as FQNEAQ (reference sequence). CDR3 region: CASSREGAAGGHNEQFF. The CDR3 DNA reads TGTGCCAGCAGCCGGGAAGGAGCGGCCGGAGGACACAATGAGCAGTTCTTC.

This clonotype was observed many times. The chain employs TRBV28 and TRBJ2-1, with D possibly TRBD1 on 6 matching bases. Germline CDR1 and CDR2: MDHEN and SYDVKM. The CDR3 has 14 amino acids. V shed 5 bases and J shed 6 bases, with 14 bases lying between them. CDR3 sequence: CASSPNLQGNEQFF. The DNA of the CDR3 is TGTGCCAGCAGTCCGAATTTACAGGGCAATGAGCAGTTCTTC. Filled out from reference TRBV28 and TRBJ2-1, the complete variable domain reads DVKVTQSSRYLVKRTGEKVFLECVQDMDHENMFWYRQDPGLGLRLIYFSYDVKMKEKGDIPEGYSVSREKKERFSLILESASTNQTSMYLCASSPNLQGNEQFFGPGTRLTVL.

This clonotype was recorded at least ten times. The chain recombines TRBV11-2 with TRBJ2-1; 16 positions agree with TRBD2. This CDR3 contains 18 residues. CDR1 and CDR2 (germline): SGHAT, FQNNGV. Germline trimming cut 4 bases from V and 5 bases from J; bases unmatched to any gene: 8. This CDR3 is CASSWGLAGGFTHNEQFF. DNA of the CDR3: TGTGCCAGCAGCTGGGGACTAGCGGGAGGGTTTACCCACAATGAGCAGTTCTTC.

There are many counts of this clonotype. V is TRBV15 and J is TRBJ2-3; perhaps TRBD1 as D (5 bases). There are 17 residues in the CDR3. The ends were cut back, 5 bases at V and 0 bases at J, with 18 bases in the middle. Per the germline V gene, CDR1 is LNHNV and CDR2 is YYDKDF (reference sequence). The CDR3: CATSGFPRTTSTDTQYF. In DNA, the CDR3 is TGTGCCACCAGCGGCTTTCCCCGGACAACTAGCACAGATACGCAGTATTTT.

About this clonotype: The junction and the germline gene differ at one end; a read error may be behind it. V and J are TRBV15 and TRBJ2-1; TRBD2 aligns across 7 bases. The V gene's germline CDR1 is LNHNV and CDR2 YYDKDF (reference sequence). The CDR3 is 15 amino acids. CDR3 loop: CATCRERGSYNEQFF. CDR3 coding DNA: TGTGCCACCTGCAGAGAGCGGGGTTCCTACAATGAGCAGTTCTTC.

This clonotype was recorded only once. J is TRBJ1-1 and V is TRBV4-1; D unclear. V shed 0 bases and J shed 5 bases, with 10 bases lying between them. The CDR3 contains 14 residues. The germline gives CDR1 MGHRA, CDR2 YSYEKL. The CDR3 loop is CASSQDLVQTEAFF. In DNA, the CDR3 is TGCGCCAGCAGCCAAGATCTTGTGCAGACTGAAGCTTTCTTT.

V and J are TRBV12-3 or TRBV12-4 and TRBJ2-7, with TRBD2 as a possible D gene (6 bases). This CDR3 spans 14 amino acids. V lost 6 bases, J lost 3 bases, and 15 bases lay in between. The CDR3 loop reads CASSGGGQIYEQYF. The CDR3 DNA follows: TGTGCCAGCAGCGGGGGTGGTCAAATCTACGAGCAGTACTTC.

This clonotype appeared many times. CDR3 DNA: TGTGCCAGCAGCTTAAGGGTAGCGGGAGGAACCACAGATACGCAGTATTTT. Translating gives CASSLRVAGGTTDTQYF. The V and J genes are TRBV7-8 and TRBJ2-3, with 10 bases fitting TRBD2. The CDR3 is made up of 17 amino acids. CDR1 SGHVS and CDR2 FQNEAQ come from the germline V gene. Trimming cost V 2 bases and J 2 bases; bases outside gene matches: 7. The full variable domain, in which reference TRBV7-8 and TRBJ2-3 provide the parts outside the CDR3, is GAGVSQSPRYKVAKRGQDVALRCDPISGHVSLFWYQQALGQGPEFLTYFQNEAQLDKSGLPSDRFFAERPEGSVSTLKIQRTQQEDSAVYLCASSLRVAGGTTDTQYFGPGTRLTVL.

V and J are TRBV7-6 and TRBJ2-2; 12 bases are shared with TRBD2. V gave up 3 bases and J gave up 0 bases; unmatched junction bases: 11. The CDR3 sequence is 20 residues long. Germline lookup yields CDR1 SGHVS and CDR2 FNYEAQ. DNA for the CDR3: TGTGCCAGCAGCTTTATCCGACTAGCGGGAGACGTCGCGAACACCGGGGAGCTGTTTTTT. Residues: CASSFIRLAGDVANTGELFF.

In its sample, this clonotype was seen a few times. The chain has TRBV30 and TRBJ2-2; 8 nucleotides agree with TRBD2. Germline V lookup: CDR1 GTSNPN, CDR2 SVGIG (reference sequence). The CDR3 runs to 14 residues. The trim removed 0 bases at V and 3 bases at J, leaving 0 bases unmatched. CDR3 residues: CAWSVLADTGELFF. CDR3 in DNA: TGTGCCTGGAGTGTACTAGCGGACACCGGGGAGCTGTTTTTT.

By sample share, this clonotype is medium-sized (0.01 to 0.1%). V gene TRBV2 combines with J gene TRBJ2-5; D remains unclear. The CDR3 is 14 residues long. V gave up 1 base and J gave up 5 bases, with 11 bases separating them. Germline V CDR1 and CDR2: SNHLY, FYNNEI. CDR3 DNA sequence: TGTGCCAGCAGTGAAGGGCAGGCCAGGGAGACCCAGTACTTC. Translated, it gives CASSEGQARETQYF.

The chain recombines TRBV5-1 with TRBJ1-1; D remains ambiguous. The V and J ends lost 3 bases and 1 base respectively, with 7 bases between them. The CDR3 runs 13 residues. Germline CDR1 SGHRS, CDR2 YFSETQ. In DNA, the CDR3 is TGCGCCAGCAGCTGGCAGCCGAACACTGAAGCTTTCTTT. Residues: CASSWQPNTEAFF.

This clonotype was counted many times. The chain carries TRBV11-2 and TRBJ2-2; 9 bases are a match to TRBD1. The CDR3 sequence is 16 residues long. With 6 bases clipped from V and 4 bases from J, the junction kept 9 bases outside the gene matches. Germline CDR1 and CDR2: SGHAT and FQNNGV. In DNA, the CDR3 is TGTGCCAGCAGTCCATCCGGGACAGGGCCCACCGGGGAGCTGTTTTTT. It translates to CASSPSGTGPTGELFF.

The chain has TRBV6-5 and TRBJ2-1; no clear D gene. Germline CDR1 MNHEY, CDR2 SVGAGI. CDR3 length equals 15 residues. Trimming removed 2 bases at V and 0 bases at J, with 8 bases between. CDR3 amino acids: CASSYSKSSYNEQFF. The CDR3 bases are TGTGCCAGCAGTTACAGCAAAAGCTCCTACAATGAGCAGTTCTTC.

This clonotype was found many times. V usage is TRBV7-6 and J usage is TRBJ2-1; no clear D. In germline, CDR1 is SGHVS, CDR2 FNYEAQ. V lost 3 bases, J lost 1 base, and 4 bases lay in between. The CDR3 sequence is 13 residues long. CDR3 protein: CASSFQSYNEQFF. In nucleotides, the CDR3 is TGTGCCAGCAGCTTTCAGTCCTACAATGAGCAGTTCTTC.

CDR3 nucleotides: TGTGCCAGCAGCTTACCGACCTCAGGGGCCTACGAGCAGTACTTC. This codes for CASSLPTSGAYEQYF. The chain links TRBV7-9 to TRBJ2-7; TRBD1 is a possible D gene (6 bases). CDR3 length: 15 amino acids. Per germline, CDR1 SEHNR and CDR2 FQNEAQ (reference sequence). V was trimmed by 2 bases and J by 2 bases, leaving 13 bases between them.

The CDR3 DNA is TGCAGCGCAAAAGAGGGCTATGGCTACACCTTC. This translates into CSAKEGYGYTF. This sequence joins TRBV29-1 and TRBJ1-2; D unresolved. The CDR3 runs to 11 residues. Germline V gene data show CDR1 as SQVTM and CDR2 as ANQGSEA. V dropped 7 bases and J dropped 4 bases, with 10 bases sitting between them.

The rearrangement uses TRBV27 and TRBJ2-7; D call uncertain. The length of the CDR3 is 11 residues. Looked up from germline, CDR1 is MNHEY and CDR2 is SMNVEV (reference sequence). V lost 4 bases to trimming and J lost 7 bases, with 8 bases between them. The CDR3 sequence is CASSYGPEQYF. CDR3 bases: TGTGCCAGCAGTTATGGGCCGGAGCAGTACTTC.

In its sample, this clonotype was seen a few times. The CDR3 loop is CASSAGETQYF. The CDR3 DNA follows: TGTGCCAGCAGCGCCGGAGAGACCCAGTACTTC. The rearrangement links TRBV7-6 to TRBJ2-5; D unclear. This CDR3 is 11 amino acids long. Germline assignment: CDR1 SGHVS and CDR2 FNYEAQ. V was clipped by 5 bases and J by 4 bases, with 5 bases between them.

The table lists this clonotype with a few counts. V usage is TRBV11-2 and J usage is TRBJ2-7; D gene uncertain. The CDR3 totals 11 residues. The V end was cut by 5 bases, the J end by 4 bases, with 6 bases between. Germline values: CDR1 SGHAT, CDR2 FQNNGV. CDR3 amino acids: CASSQKYEQYF. The CDR3, as DNA: TGTGCCAGCAGCCAAAAGTACGAGCAGTACTTC.

The chain recombines TRBV7-9 with TRBJ2-7; no firm D call. CDR3 length: 15 residues. Germline CDR1 reads SEHNR; CDR2 reads FQNEAQ (reference sequence). Trimming removed 5 bases from V and 2 bases from J, with 16 bases in between. The CDR3, as DNA: TGTGCCAGCAGCCCTAGTGGGGTCGGAGCCTACGAGCAGTACTTC. Its protein product is CASSPSGVGAYEQYF.

This clonotype was seen repeatedly, ten times or more. The chain recombines TRBV7-9 with TRBJ1-2, with 7 bases matching TRBD1. The germline CDR1 and CDR2 sequences are SEHNR and FQNEAQ (reference sequence). The CDR3 is 14 amino acids. Trimming took 4 bases from V and 8 from J; bases not matched to a gene: 10. CDR3 sequence reads: CASSSENRGRGYTF. CDR3 sequence (DNA): TGTGCCAGCAGCTCTGAAAACAGGGGTAGGGGCTACACCTTC.

The genes are TRBV27 and TRBJ2-2, with 10 bases that match TRBD1. Losses at the gene ends were 4 bases for V and 2 bases for J; bases not matched to a gene: 4. The CDR3 is 16 amino acids. Germline V gene data show CDR1 as MNHEY and CDR2 as SMNVEV (reference sequence). CDR3 protein: CASSYWTGGNTGELFF. CDR3 coding DNA: TGTGCCAGCAGTTACTGGACAGGGGGAAACACCGGGGAGCTGTTTTTT.

This clonotype has only a few counts. This chain links TRBV6-2 or TRBV6-3 with TRBJ2-1; D is undetermined. CDR3 length: 12 amino acids. Per germline, CDR1 MNHEY and CDR2 SVGEGT. The V and J ends lost 5 bases and 12 bases respectively, with 14 bases between them. CDR3 residues: CASSGSLKGQFF. CDR3 coding DNA: TGTGCCAGCAGTGGCTCTCTCAAGGGGCAGTTCTTC.

The chain has TRBV11-2 and TRBJ2-7; D not certain. CDR1 SGHAT and CDR2 FQNNGV come from the germline V gene. The CDR3 runs 14 residues. V was cut by 2 bases and J by 6 bases, with 14 bases left in between. The CDR3 DNA reads TGTGCCAGCAGCTTACGGTGGCAGGATGGCGAGCAGTACTTC. Its translation: CASSLRWQDGEQYF.

J is TRBJ2-7 and V is TRBV9; D is uncertain. Germline V lookup: CDR1 SGDLS, CDR2 YYNGEE. The CDR3 consists of 14 residues. V lost 4 bases to trimming and J lost 1 base, with 12 bases between them. The CDR3 nucleotides read TGTGCCAGCAGCTCAGGCGCAGATTCCTACGAGCAGTACTTC. This encodes CASSSGADSYEQYF.

The rearrangement joins TRBV28 to TRBJ2-7; tentatively, D is TRBD1 (6 bases). The CDR3 runs 14 residues. The ends were cut back, 6 bases at V and 1 base at J, with 13 bases in the middle. CDR1 and CDR2 from the germline V gene are MDHEN and SYDVKM. The CDR3 protein is CASRGADSSYEQYF. The CDR3 bases are TGTGCCAGCAGGGGGGCGGACAGTTCCTACGAGCAGTACTTC.